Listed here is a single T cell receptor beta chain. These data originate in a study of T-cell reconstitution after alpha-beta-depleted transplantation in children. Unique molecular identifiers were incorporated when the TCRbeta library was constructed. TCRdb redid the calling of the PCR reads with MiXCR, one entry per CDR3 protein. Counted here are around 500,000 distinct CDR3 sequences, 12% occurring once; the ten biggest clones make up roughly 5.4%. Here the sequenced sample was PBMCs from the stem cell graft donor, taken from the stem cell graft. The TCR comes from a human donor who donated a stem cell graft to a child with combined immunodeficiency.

The CDR3 region has the DNA TGCAGCGTTGGGGCCAGCCCGACCTACGAGCAGTACTTC. Residues: CSVGASPTYEQYF. The chain uses TRBV29-1 and TRBJ2-7, with D unclear. V was pared by 4 bases and J by 2 bases, with 12 bases between. This CDR3 is 13 amino acids long. Per the germline V gene, CDR1 is SQVTM and CDR2 is ANQGSEA.